Listed below are T cell receptor beta chains from one sample, sequenced in a study of blood T cell repertoires in COVID-19. Sequencing was performed with immunoSEQ multiplex PCR; in TCRdb, only in-frame clones are kept and a portion is missing. This table holds approximately 280,000 clones, roughly 87% found once. Specimen: PBMCs or T cells enriched from blood (not recorded which). All receptors come from a middle-aged woman who had recovered from COVID-19. Both conserved end residues are part of each CDR3. The D gene is left open where the match is weak. Size is stated for part of the rows, as once, few or many counts, or as a class when the clone is expanded.

TRBD1,NA,TRBV7-2,TRBJ2-7,CASSARQGAPVEQYF,TGTGCCAGCAGCGCCCGACAGGGGGCTCCTGTCGAGCAGTACTTC
TRBD2,NA,TRBV2,TRBJ2-7,CASSPQLGTSGRKQYF,TGTGCCAGCAGTCCCCAACTGGGGACTAGCGGGAGAAAGCAGTACTTC
TRBD2,once,TRBV5-4,TRBJ2-5,CASSLGRLAGGYQETQYF,TGTGCCAGCAGCTTGGGACGTCTAGCGGGAGGGTACCAAGAGACCCAGTACTTC
NA,few,TRBV5-1,TRBJ2-1,CASSLAGERYNEQFF,TGCGCCAGCAGCTTGGCGGGAGAACGCTACAATGAGCAGTTCTTC
TRBD1,NA,TRBV28,TRBJ1-6,CASNRLDRGLYDSPLHF,TGTGCCAGCAACCGCCTGGACAGGGGCTTATATGATTCACCCCTCCACTTT
NA,once,TRBV10-1,TRBJ2-7,CASSAYQGRSYEQYF,TGCGCCAGCAGCGCTTACCAGGGGCGCTCCTACGAGCAGTACTTC
NA,NA,TRBV2,TRBJ2-3,CASSGLLRTDTQYF,TGTGCCAGCAGTGGTTTACTCCGCACAGATACGCAGTATTTT
NA,NA,TRBV6-5,TRBJ2-7,CASRTRGYEQYF,TGTGCCAGCAGGACTAGGGGCTACGAGCAGTACTTC
TRBD1,NA,TRBV30,TRBJ1-5,CAWSVADREFQPQHF,TGTGCCTGGAGTGTGGCAGACAGGGAATTTCAGCCCCAGCATTTT
NA,NA,TRBV7-9,TRBJ1-1,CASSLVRGPATEAFF,TGTGCCAGCAGCTTAGTAAGGGGCCCAGCCACTGAAGCTTTCTTT
NA,NA,TRBV30,TRBJ1-3,CAWSVTGFGNTIYF,TGTGCCTGGAGTGTAACGGGGTTTGGAAACACCATATATTTT
NA,once,TRBV7-9,TRBJ2-1,CASSLAGGSEQFF,TGTGCCAGCAGCTTAGCGGGAGGTAGCGAGCAGTTCTTC
TRBD2,NA,TRBV7-2,TRBJ2-7,CASSLHGAGGPDEQYF,TGTGCCAGCAGCCTACACGGGGCGGGAGGGCCGGACGAGCAGTACTTC
NA,NA,TRBV3-1/TRBV3-2,TRBJ1-2,CASSHGGYGYTF,TGTGCCAGCAGCCACGGCGGCTATGGCTACACCTTC
TRBD2,NA,TRBV25-1,TRBJ2-2,CASSEFTGRGYTGELFF,TGTGCCAGCAGTGAATTTACCGGGAGGGGGTACACCGGGGAGCTGTTTTTT
NA,once,TRBV18,TRBJ2-2,CASPSTVTYGELFF,TGTGCCAGCCCCTCGACAGTAACCTACGGGGAGCTGTTTTTT
NA,NA,TRBV6-5,TRBJ2-1,CASTWEQGYNEQFF,TGTGCCAGCACATGGGAACAGGGCTACAATGAGCAGTTCTTC
TRBD2,NA,TRBV7-9,TRBJ2-1,CASSLGTSRNEQFF,TGTGCCAGCAGCTTAGGGACTAGTAGAAATGAGCAGTTCTTC
TRBD1,NA,TRBV4-3,TRBJ2-7,CASSQGTGFYEQYF,TGCGCCAGCAGCCAAGGGACAGGGTTTTACGAGCAGTACTTC
TRBD2,NA,TRBV2,TRBJ2-1,CASLAGVGNEQFF,TGTGCCAGCCTAGCGGGAGTGGGGAATGAGCAGTTCTTC
TRBD1,NA,TRBV5-1,TRBJ2-5,CASTGGETQYF,TGCGCCAGCACAGGGGGCGAGACCCAGTACTTC
NA,few,TRBV18,TRBJ1-5,CASSLRASNQPQHF,TGTGCCAGCTCACTACGAGCGAGCAATCAGCCCCAGCATTTT
NA,NA,TRBV27,TRBJ2-3,CASSSRTLDSEKDTQYF,TGTGCCAGCAGTTCGAGAACCTTGGACTCAGAGAAAGATACGCAGTATTTT
TRBD2,NA,TRBV6-4,TRBJ2-1,CASSPEDGLAGSEQFF,TGTGCCAGCAGTCCAGAGGACGGACTAGCGGGAAGTGAGCAGTTCTTC
NA,NA,TRBV7-6,TRBJ1-4,CASSLEGAWNEKLFF,TGTGCCAGCAGCTTAGAAGGGGCTTGGAATGAAAAACTGTTTTTT
NA,NA,TRBV4-3,TRBJ2-7,CASSQSRDIYEQYF,TGCGCCAGCAGCCAGAGCCGGGACATCTACGAGCAGTACTTC
TRBD1,once,TRBV30,TRBJ2-6,CAWSLGLRDRGTGANVLTF,TGTGCCTGGAGCCTGGGACTCCGGGACAGGGGAACTGGGGCCAACGTCCTGACTTTC
TRBD1,NA,TRBV6-5,TRBJ1-6,CASRTGTGNSPLHF,TGTGCCAGCAGGACCGGGACAGGGAATTCACCCCTCCACTTT
NA,NA,TRBV6-5,TRBJ2-5,CASRKTGTQETQYF,TGTGCCAGCAGGAAAACAGGTACCCAAGAGACCCAGTACTTC
NA,NA,TRBV12-3/TRBV12-4,TRBJ1-1,CASSRRGNTEAFF,TGTGCCAGCAGCCGACGAGGGAACACTGAAGCTTTCTTT
TRBD1,NA,TRBV7-8,TRBJ1-4,CASSPMGGTGGYNEKLFF,TGTGCCAGCAGCCCAATGGGGGGGACAGGGGGCTATAATGAAAAACTGTTTTTT
NA,NA,TRBV2,TRBJ1-3,CASSERQNSGNTIYF,TGTGCCAGCAGTGAACGTCAGAACTCTGGAAACACCATATATTTT
NA,NA,TRBV6-4,TRBJ2-5,CARLVGETQYF,TGTGCCAGACTAGTAGGAGAGACCCAGTACTTC
NA,NA,TRBV30,TRBJ2-5,CAWSKQGTETQYF,TGTGCCTGGAGTAAACAGGGAACAGAGACCCAGTACTTC
NA,once,TRBV28,TRBJ2-5,CASSFSRGWETQYF,TGTGCCAGCAGTTTCTCTAGGGGGTGGGAGACCCAGTACTTC
NA,NA,TRBV19,TRBJ1-1,CASPGGKNTEAFF,TGTGCCAGCCCCGGGGGGAAGAACACTGAAGCTTTCTTT
TRBD1,NA,TRBV27,TRBJ2-2,CASSPDRGPHWSTGELFF,TGTGCCAGCAGTCCGGACAGGGGGCCCCACTGGAGCACCGGGGAGCTGTTTTTT
TRBD1,NA,TRBV27,TRBJ1-5,CASPLGQGAKNCNQPQHF,TGTGCCAGCCCCCTGGGACAGGGGGCTAAAAATTGCAATCAGCCCCAGCATTTT
NA,NA,TRBV5-6,TRBJ1-1,CASSLPLTEAFF,TGTGCCAGCAGCTTGCCCCTGACTGAAGCTTTCTTT
NA,NA,TRBV7-9,TRBJ1-1,CASSLALGARTEAFF,TGTGCCAGCAGCTTAGCGCTGGGGGCGCGTACTGAAGCTTTCTTT
NA,once,TRBV7-9,TRBJ1-1,CASRPGGNTEAFF,TGTGCCAGCAGGCCCGGGGGGAACACTGAAGCTTTCTTT
TRBD1,few,TRBV28,TRBJ1-2,CASIKGTGPYGYTF,TGTGCCAGCATCAAAGGGACAGGCCCCTATGGCTACACCTTC
NA,NA,TRBV14,TRBJ1-3,CASSQPGASGNTIYF,TGTGCCAGCAGCCAACCTGGGGCCTCTGGAAACACCATATATTTT
TRBD2,NA,TRBV18,TRBJ2-5,CASSPRSGGETQYF,TGTGCCAGCTCTCCTCGGTCGGGAGGGGAGACCCAGTACTTC
TRBD2,NA,TRBV7-3,TRBJ2-7,CASSPTGLAGDEQYF,TGTGCCAGCAGCCCCACGGGACTAGCGGGAGACGAGCAGTACTTC
NA,NA,TRBV4-3,TRBJ1-1,CASSQEDTNTEAFF,TGCGCCAGCAGCCAAGAAGACACGAACACTGAAGCTTTCTTT
NA,NA,TRBV19,TRBJ2-1,CASSMGGASNNEQFF,TGTGCCAGTAGTATGGGGGGGGCCTCCAACAATGAGCAGTTCTTC
TRBD2,NA,TRBV27,TRBJ2-3,CASTTGLAGRTDTQYF,TGTGCCAGCACCACGGGACTAGCGGGTCGCACAGATACGCAGTATTTT
NA,NA,TRBV14,TRBJ2-2,CASSHNRPTGELFF,TGTGCCAGCAGCCACAACAGGCCAACCGGGGAGCTGTTTTTT
NA,NA,TRBV7-8,TRBJ2-3,CASSLHRDTQYF,TGTGCCAGCAGCCTCCATAGAGATACGCAGTATTTT
TRBD1,NA,TRBV7-9,TRBJ2-7,CASSPWDREGEQYF,TGTGCCAGCAGCCCGTGGGACAGGGAGGGCGAGCAGTACTTC